Listed below are T cell receptor beta chains from one sample, sequenced in a study of cytomegalovirus exposure and HLA in healthy donors. The method was immunoSEQ multiplex PCR; TCRdb's version includes in-frame clones alone and lacks a portion of them. The data hold 110,000 to 150,000 clones, with about 82% observed a single time. The sequencing sample was made of PBMCs. The receptor source for this set is a man under 40 in good health and CMV-seronegative. The CDR3 runs from the conserved cysteine through the conserved F or W. Fields, in order: CDR3 length, V gene, clone size, CDR3 protein. Clone size appears in some rows only: once, few, many, or a class for an expanded clone.

length: 17; V: TRBV5-1; size: -; CDR3: CASSLSLVQVGTDTQYF
length: 16; V: TRBV14; size: once; CDR3: CASSLPGQGFNTEAFF
length: 13; V: TRBV5-1; size: -; CDR3: CASSRDRGDTQYF
length: 14; V: TRBV19; size: -; CDR3: CAGRQGGNTGELFF
length: 16; V: TRBV5-6; size: -; CDR3: CASSRTRESSYNEQFF
length: 14; V: TRBV5-1; size: -; CDR3: CASSSPGQGGGYTF
length: 16; V: TRBV12-1; size: -; CDR3: CASSIQGDRPNQPQHF
length: 12; V: TRBV7-9; size: once; CDR3: CASEFQGETQYF
length: 14; V: TRBV5-6; size: few; CDR3: CASGRPGSSYEQYF
length: 14; V: TRBV5-1; size: few; CDR3: CASSFQLAGYEQYF
length: 14; V: TRBV5-1; size: -; CDR3: CASSLRGSTDTQYF
length: 13; V: TRBV6-1; size: -; CDR3: CASSEVQGLGYTF
length: 13; V: TRBV2; size: -; CDR3: CASSRGGNYGYTF
length: 15; V: TRBV28; size: -; CDR3: CASIKGMSSNQPQHF
length: 13; V: TRBV28; size: -; CDR3: CASNGDSLRREYF
length: 17; V: TRBV7-6; size: once; CDR3: CASSTRLAGDEYNEQFF
length: 13; V: TRBV2; size: -; CDR3: CASSELEFGEQYF
length: 16; V: TRBV18; size: -; CDR3: CASSIDYIDSADTQYF
length: 12; V: TRBV6-5; size: -; CDR3: CATRTNTGELFF
length: 14; V: TRBV19; size: -; CDR3: CASRTGGGGNTIYF
length: 14; V: TRBV7-2; size: -; CDR3: CASSATGPNEKLFF
length: 14; V: TRBV4-1; size: -; CDR3: CASSPEPPSSEAFF
length: 15; V: TRBV4-2; size: -; CDR3: CASSRLAGGQETQYF
length: 13; V: TRBV28; size: -; CDR3: CASSSGGAGEQYF
length: 13; V: TRBV5-4; size: -; CDR3: CASSFRGNTEAFF
length: 13; V: TRBV2; size: few; CDR3: CASIRDRGYEQYF
length: 15; V: TRBV28; size: -; CDR3: CASSTNGQGAYEQYF
length: 13; V: TRBV28; size: -; CDR3: CASSQGGVYGYTF
length: 15; V: TRBV5-8; size: -; CDR3: CATGPDRGLNQPQHF
length: 14; V: TRBV28; size: -; CDR3: CASLPGGAFDEQYF
length: 14; V: TRBV7-6; size: few; CDR3: CASSSLARIYEQYF
length: 16; V: TRBV19; size: few; CDR3: CASTPEGAGEYQPQNF
length: 15; V: TRBV28; size: -; CDR3: CASSLMGGPDYGYTF
length: 13; V: TRBV27; size: -; CDR3: CASSLQGSGELFF
length: 14; V: TRBV11-1; size: -; CDR3: CASSLFGGYNEQFF
length: 16; V: TRBV4-1; size: -; CDR3: CASSQDENPRNYGYTF
length: 15; V: TRBV28; size: -; CDR3: CASSLATGMNTEAFF
length: 12; V: TRBV6-1; size: few; CDR3: CATGTAGLEAFF
length: 13; V: TRBV7-2; size: -; CDR3: CASSLLRRETQYF
length: 15; V: TRBV18; size: -; CDR3: CASSHTMGPPYEQYF
length: 15; V: TRBV2; size: -; CDR3: CASRGLRGINQPQHF
length: 15; V: TRBV5-4; size: -; CDR3: CASSWSGVEGNTIYF
length: 17; V: TRBV28; size: -; CDR3: CASSFSSRGSYNSPLHF